The entry below describes one TCR beta chain. Its antigen is unknown. Possible read error: a much larger clone is one base away. Trimming removed 0 bases at V and 3 bases at J, with 14 bases between. Germline assignment: CDR1 LGHDT and CDR2 YNNKEL (reference sequence). CDR3 length: 16 amino acids. Genomic DNA, the template, was used for profiling of the TCR beta VDJ and CDR3. Each CDR3 protein gets one entry after TCRdb re-called the reads with MiXCR. The data show about 48,000 distinct CDR3 sequences, with approximately 78% seen just once and less than 40% held by the top ten. The data are from a study of CD8+CD57+ T cells in acquired aplastic anemia. Study-level background: DNA from sorted CD4+ and CD8+ cells averaged roughly 3.2 ug. CD4+ reads averaged around 10 million in healthy donors. Study observations and caveats: Patients shared some 30 CD8+ CDR3 sequences with controls.

The V and J genes are TRBV3-1 and TRBJ1-1, with D unresolved. The TCR originated in a human donor in good health, serving as a control. Sequences were obtained from sorted CD4+, CD8+, or CD8+CD57+ T cells (not recorded which) from PBMCs. The CDR3: CASSQDTGNMYTEAFF. Here the CDR3 DNA reads TGTGCCAGCAGCCAAGATACCGGGAACATGTACACTGAAGCTTTCTTT.